This entry lists 28 T cell receptor beta chains sequenced from one sample in a study of OX40 agonist ivuxolimab in advanced cancers. Using immunoSEQ multiplex PCR, the repertoire was profiled, and TCRdb retains in-frame clones only, with some absent. The table lists fewer than 65,000 clones, around nine tenths of them singletons. The input for sequencing was CD4+ or CD8+ T cells sorted from blood, taken in a trial of the OX40 agonist ivuxolimab. Receptors originate from an adult with an advanced solid tumor such as melanoma, head and neck, liver or kidney cancer.

A remark on this clone: This sample also contains other DNA sequences that code for the same CDR3. The rearrangement joins TRBV5-1 to TRBJ1-1; 8 positions agree with TRBD1. The germline V gene encodes CDR1 SGHRS and CDR2 YFSETQ. With 4 bases clipped from V and 2 bases from J, the junction kept 4 bases outside the gene matches. This CDR3 is 14 amino acids long. The CDR3 here is CASSGTGGNTEAFF. The CDR3 nucleotides are TGCGCCAGCAGCGGTACAGGGGGTAACACTGAAGCTTTCTTT.

V usage is TRBV29-1 and J usage is TRBJ1-2; D ambiguous. V gave up 4 bases and J gave up 7 bases, with 13 bases separating them. This CDR3 is 12 amino acids long. Germline values: CDR1 SQVTM, CDR2 ANQGSEA. CDR3 sequence reads: CSVALNNGGYTF. For the CDR3, the DNA is TGCAGCGTTGCCCTGAATAACGGTGGCTACACCTTC.

The chain combines TRBV6-6 with TRBJ1-5, with D hard to call. The CDR3 consists of 12 residues. The V and J ends lost 0 bases and 5 bases respectively, with 2 bases between them. Germline values: CDR1 MNHNY, CDR2 SVGAGI (reference sequence). The CDR3: CASSYSDQPQHF. The DNA for the CDR3 is TGTGCCAGCAGTTACTCAGATCAGCCCCAGCATTTT.

V gene TRBV4-2 combines with J gene TRBJ2-2; 8 bases are shared with TRBD1. The CDR3 runs 16 residues. Germline lookup yields CDR1 LGHNA and CDR2 YNFKEQ. V trimming: 5 bases; J trimming: 2 bases; junction bases outside the gene matches: 7. The CDR3 DNA follows: TGTGCCAGCAGCGAAACGGACAGGGCAAACACCGGGGAGCTGTTTTTT. This sequence encodes CASSETDRANTGELFF.

The chain is built from TRBV5-1 and TRBJ2-3; D is unclear. The CDR3 runs 14 residues. V gave up 7 bases and J gave up 3 bases, with 15 bases separating them. Germline loops: CDR1 SGHRS, CDR2 YFSETQ. DNA for the CDR3: TGCGCCAGCGGAGTGCGCGGAGCTACAGATACGCAGTATTTT. This translates into CASGVRGATDTQYF.

The chain is built from TRBV12-5 and TRBJ1-6; D is uncertain. The V end lost 5 bases, the J end lost 4 bases, and 9 bases lay between the germline ends. Germline V gene data show CDR1 as LGHNT and CDR2 as FRNRAP. The CDR3 consists of 14 residues. The CDR3 DNA is TGTGCTAGTGGTCCGGGGATTTATAATTCACCCCTCCACTTT. Amino acid sequence: CASGPGIYNSPLHF.

The CDR3 protein is CASSHAGGRYEQYF. DNA for the CDR3: TGTGCCAGCAGCCATGCAGGGGGTAGGTACGAGCAGTACTTC. The chain joins TRBV5-4 to TRBJ2-7; TRBD1 aligns across 7 bases. V lost 4 bases, J lost 4 bases, and 8 bases stayed unmatched. This CDR3 comprises 14 residues. Germline V gene sequence: CDR1 SGHNT, CDR2 YYREEE (reference sequence). Full variable domain (outside the CDR3, taken from reference TRBV5-4 and TRBJ2-7): ETGVTQSPTHLIKTRGQQVTLRCSSQSGHNTVSWYQQALGQGPQFIFQYYREEENGRGNFPPRFSGLQFPNYSSELNVNALELDDSALYLCASSHAGGRYEQYFGPGTRLTVT.

CDR3 nucleotides: TGTGCCAGCAGTTCAGGTCTGGGGGGCACGGAGACCCAGTACTTC. It yields the protein CASSSGLGGTETQYF. V gene TRBV5-6 combines with J gene TRBJ2-5; D tentatively reads TRBD1 or TRBD2 (6 bases each). The length of the CDR3 is 15 residues. Germline CDR1 reads SGHDT; CDR2 reads YYEEEE. V was clipped by 5 bases and J by 5 bases, with 19 bases between them.

The J gene is TRBJ1-6, the V gene TRBV5-1; 9 nucleotides agree with TRBD1. V dropped 3 bases and J dropped 9; count of bases not matched to a gene: 7. Germline V lookup: CDR1 SGHRS, CDR2 YFSETQ. The CDR3 contains 15 residues. CDR3 sequence reads: CASSSGQGPFSPLHF. In DNA form, the CDR3 reads TGCGCCAGCAGCTCTGGACAGGGGCCATTTTCACCCCTCCACTTT.

The rearrangement links TRBV12-5 to TRBJ1-5; 8 bases align to TRBD1. CDR3 size: 15 residues. The J segment lost 3 bases and the V segment lost 6 bases, leaving 7 bases of the junction unmatched. Germline loops: CDR1 LGHNT, CDR2 FRNRAP. The CDR3 DNA reads TGTGCTAGTGGCCCGGGGACAGGCGACAATCAGCCCCAGCATTTT. This codes for CASGPGTGDNQPQHF.

The CDR3 protein is CASSLTKGDTQYF. For the CDR3, the DNA is TGTGCCAGCTCACTTACAAAGGGGGATACGCAGTATTTT. The rearrangement joins TRBV18 to TRBJ2-3, with D tentatively TRBD1 (5 bases). The CDR3 has 13 residues. Between the trimmed V and J ends, which lost 4 bases and 6 bases, there was a span of 11 bases. The germline gives CDR1 KGHSH, CDR2 LQKENI. The variable domain in full, completed from reference TRBV18 and TRBJ2-3, reads NAGVMQNPRHLVRRRGQEARLRCSPMKGHSHVYWYRQLPEEGLKFMVYLQKENIIDESGMPKERFSAEFPKEGPSILRIQQVVRGDSAAYFCASSLTKGDTQYFGPGTRLTVL.

In this sample, this clone turned up a few times. The rearrangement links TRBV7-2 to TRBJ1-2; TRBD1 matches at 8 bases. The CDR3 loop spans 14 amino acids. V shed 5 bases and J 8 bases; nucleotides not matched to a gene: 10. CDR1 and CDR2 from the germline V gene are SGHTA and FQGNSA. The chain's CDR3 is CASSPDQGAKGYTF. The DNA for the CDR3 is TGTGCCAGCAGCCCGGACCAGGGGGCCAAGGGCTACACCTTC.

V usage is TRBV19 and J usage is TRBJ2-5, with a tentative D call TRBD1 (6 bases). The germline CDR1 and CDR2 sequences are LNHDA and SQIVND (reference sequence). The V end lost 1 base, the J end lost 4 bases, and 10 bases lay between the germline ends. There are 14 residues in the CDR3. CDR3 residues: CASSIAGAGETQYF. For the CDR3, the DNA is TGTGCCAGTAGTATAGCAGGGGCCGGAGAGACCCAGTACTTC.

This chain links TRBV4-2 with TRBJ2-1; 7 positions agree with TRBD2. The ends lost 1 base at V and 9 bases at J; junction bases unmatched: 18. CDR1 is LGHNA and CDR2 is YNFKEQ in the germline V gene. The CDR3 contains 18 residues. The CDR3 loop is CASSQGSRGLAEDSEQFF. In DNA form, the CDR3 reads TGTGCCAGCAGCCAAGGATCAAGGGGTCTAGCGGAGGACTCTGAGCAGTTCTTC.

V usage is TRBV10-3 and J usage is TRBJ2-7, with a tentative D call TRBD2 (6 bases). Trimming stripped 4 bases from V and 1 base from J, with 8 bases between. This CDR3 spans 13 amino acids. Germline values: CDR1 ENHRY, CDR2 SYGVKD. The CDR3 bases are TGTGCCATCAGTGTCGGGGGATCCTACGAGCAGTACTTC. It translates to CAISVGGSYEQYF.

J is TRBJ1-6 and V is TRBV25-1; perhaps TRBD1 as D (6 bases). The V gene lost 4 bases and the J gene lost 3 bases, with 16 bases spanning the gap. Germline V gene data show CDR1 as MGHDK and CDR2 as SYGVNS. The CDR3 runs to 17 residues. Written as DNA, the CDR3 is TGTGCCAGCAGTGTTGGGAGGGGGGAAAACTATAATTCACCCCTCCACTTT. Translation: CASSVGRGENYNSPLHF.

The V gene is TRBV30, the J gene TRBJ2-5, with a possible D match to TRBD2 (6 bases). Germline lookup yields CDR1 GTSNPN and CDR2 SVGIG (reference sequence). This CDR3 has 12 amino acids. Trimming took 3 bases from V and 4 from J, leaving 9 bases between them. CDR3 sequence reads: CAWREGSETQYF. As DNA, the CDR3 is TGTGCCTGGAGGGAGGGGTCAGAGACCCAGTACTTC.

This clone has just a few counts. The DNA for the CDR3 is TGTGCCAGCAGTTACACAGGGAAATCTGGAAACACCATATATTTT. Encoded protein: CASSYTGKSGNTIYF. The chain couples TRBV6-5 to TRBJ1-3, with a weak D call TRBD1 (6 bases). This CDR3 contains 15 residues. Germline assignment: CDR1 MNHEY and CDR2 SVGAGI. V was pared by 2 bases and J by 1 base, with 9 bases between.

This chain connects TRBV7-2 to TRBJ2-7, with 10 bases aligning to TRBD2. CDR3 size: 15 residues. The germline gives CDR1 SGHTA, CDR2 FQGNSA. J gave up 4 bases and V 4 bases, and 7 bases lay outside the gene matches. CDR3 coding DNA: TGTGCCAGCAGCTCTTGGACTAGCGGCCCTTACGAGCAGTACTTC. This translates into CASSSWTSGPYEQYF.

The chain has TRBV5-6 and TRBJ1-5; 8 bases are a match to TRBD1. CDR1 SGHDT and CDR2 YYEEEE come from the germline V gene. Trimming removed 4 bases from V and 11 bases from J; junction bases left unmatched: 8. This CDR3 has 13 amino acids. The CDR3: CASSLGTGQTQHF. The CDR3 DNA reads as TGTGCCAGCAGCCTCGGGACAGGTCAAACCCAGCATTTT.

The count of this clone is one. The gene calls are TRBV30 and TRBJ1-2; D might be TRBD1 (6 bases). Per the germline V gene, CDR1 is GTSNPN and CDR2 is SVGIG (reference sequence). Trimming pared 5 bases from V and 0 bases from J, leaving 16 bases between. CDR3 length equals 15 residues. Here the CDR3 reads CAWDVTGRPNYGYTF. DNA for the CDR3: TGTGCCTGGGATGTAACAGGGCGGCCTAACTATGGCTACACCTTC. Based on the CDR3 plus reference TRBV30 and TRBJ1-2, the full variable domain is SQTIHQWPATLVQPVGSPLSLECTVEGTSNPNLYWYRQAAGRGLQLLFYSVGIGQISSEVPQNLSASRPQDRQFILSSKKLLLSDSGFYLCAWDVTGRPNYGYTFGSGTRLTVV.

V gene TRBV5-8 combines with J gene TRBJ2-1; 11 bases are shared with TRBD1. The CDR3 is made up of 16 amino acids. Per germline, CDR1 SGHTS and CDR2 YDEGEE. Losses at the gene ends were 3 bases for V and 7 bases for J; bases not matched to a gene: 9. CDR3 DNA sequence: TGTGCCAGCAGCTCCTGGACAGGGGGCGTTTGGAATGAGCAGTTCTTC. It codes for CASSSWTGGVWNEQFF.

This clone is labeled as medium-sized. This CDR3 reads CASSPPGSEGGSPLHF. The CDR3 DNA follows: TGCGCCAGCAGCCCACCGGGGTCCGAAGGCGGTTCACCCCTCCACTTT. The V call is TRBV5-1, the J call TRBJ1-6; D gene ambiguous. Germline V gene data show CDR1 as SGHRS and CDR2 as YFSETQ. The CDR3 covers 16 residues. With 4 bases removed from V and 9 bases from J, the gap between germline ends came to 20 bases.

The chain employs TRBV19 and TRBJ2-5; 9 bases map to TRBD2. The V gene's germline CDR1 is LNHDA and CDR2 SQIVND (reference sequence). V trimming: 6 bases; J trimming: 2 bases; junction bases outside the gene matches: 10. CDR3 length: 16 residues. CDR3: CASRASGGRGQETQYF. CDR3 nucleotide sequence: TGTGCCAGTAGAGCCAGCGGGGGGAGAGGGCAAGAGACCCAGTACTTC. Full variable domain (remainder filled in from reference TRBV19 and TRBJ2-5): DGGITQSPKYLFRKEGQNVTLSCEQNLNHDAMYWYRQDPGQGLRLIYYSQIVNDFQKGDIAEGYSVSREKKESFPLTVTSAQKNPTAFYLCASRASGGRGQETQYFGPGTRLLVL.

The V and J genes are TRBV10-3 and TRBJ1-1, with D possibly being TRBD1 (5 bases). Looked up from germline, CDR1 is ENHRY and CDR2 is SYGVKD. The length of the CDR3 is 12 residues. V lost 6 bases, J lost 4 bases, and 9 bases lay in between. CDR3 residues: CAIRGQGTEAFF. The CDR3 nucleotides read TGTGCCATCAGGGGGCAGGGCACTGAAGCTTTCTTT.

The chain recombines TRBV5-1 with TRBJ2-5; 15 bases map to TRBD2. The J call is uncertain, as TRBJ2-7 better fits the DNA end. The CDR3 is made up of 15 amino acids. The germline V gene encodes CDR1 SGHRS and CDR2 YFSETQ. In DNA form, the CDR3 reads TGCGCCAGCAGCTTTGGACTAGCGGGGGGGCGCGAGCAGTACTTC. Translated: CASSFGLAGGREQYF.

The rearrangement uses TRBV11-2 and TRBJ1-4; weak D call: TRBD1 (5 bases). Germline lookup yields CDR1 SGHAT and CDR2 FQNNGV. V was clipped by 1 base and J by 3 bases, with 9 bases between them. The length of the CDR3 is 15 residues. This CDR3 reads CASSLARGPNEKLFF. The CDR3 nucleotides read TGTGCCAGCAGCTTAGCAAGGGGTCCTAATGAAAAACTGTTTTTT.

The J gene is TRBJ1-1, the V gene TRBV5-1; 7 bases map to TRBD1. The CDR3 has 15 amino acids. Germline CDR1 is SGHRS and CDR2 is YFSETQ. J lost 4 bases, V lost 4 bases, and 10 bases had no gene match. The CDR3 nucleotides read TGCGCCAGCAGCCTAACCCGGACAGGTGGCACTGAAGCTTTCTTT. This translates into CASSLTRTGGTEAFF.